This TCR beta chain derives from a study of blood T cells in healthy people across ages. Through a sample-barcoded 5' primer and a J-beta primer mix, a second PCR was run for roughly 7 to 12 cycles. TCRdb independently ran MiXCR on the 5' RACE reads; one entry per CDR3 protein. The repertoire holds about 1,500,000 distinct CDR3 sequences, approximately 30% seen once, with around 7.7% in the top ten. This receptor was identified in a woman in her twenties or thirties in good health. The sample taken for sequencing was blood.

CDR3 loop: CSVGKLAGGEQFF. The CDR3 nucleotides read TGCAGCGTTGGAAAGCTAGCGGGGGGGGAGCAGTTCTTC. The V call is TRBV29-1, the J call TRBJ2-1; TRBD2 matches at 12 bases. With V trimmed by 4 bases and J by 10 bases, 5 bases remained unmatched. The CDR3 is 13 residues long. From germline, CDR1 is SQVTM and CDR2 ANQGSEA.